This T cell receptor beta chain came from a study of cytomegalovirus exposure and HLA in healthy donors. This CDR3 region has 16 residues. Germline V gives CDR1 MGHDK, CDR2 SYGVNS. V lost 3 bases and J lost 4; bases outside the gene matches: 9. It was healthy bone marrow donors who served as donors. Regarding the study as a whole: The listing of fewer than 200 TCR beta chains classed them as cytomegalovirus-associated. Equally common other TCR beta chains were less clonally expanded than HLA-associated ones, a later analysis found. By a later analysis, the bulk of CMV-associated TCR beta chains appeared HLA-restricted.

60 Vbeta and 13 Jbeta primers were used in PCR. Sequencing was performed with immunoSEQ multiplex PCR; in TCRdb, only in-frame clones are kept and a portion is missing. The sample yields 120,000 to 150,000 clones, approximately 70% seen once. This clone has only a few counts. Its target is unknown. The sequenced sample consisted of PBMCs. The genes are TRBV25-1 and TRBJ2-3, with 8 bases fitting TRBD2. The clonotype comes from a woman between 18 and 30 years old in good health and CMV-seronegative. CDR3 protein: CASSETWRGASDTQYF. The CDR3 DNA reads as TGTGCCAGCAGTGAGACGTGGCGGGGGGCCTCAGATACGCAGTATTTT.